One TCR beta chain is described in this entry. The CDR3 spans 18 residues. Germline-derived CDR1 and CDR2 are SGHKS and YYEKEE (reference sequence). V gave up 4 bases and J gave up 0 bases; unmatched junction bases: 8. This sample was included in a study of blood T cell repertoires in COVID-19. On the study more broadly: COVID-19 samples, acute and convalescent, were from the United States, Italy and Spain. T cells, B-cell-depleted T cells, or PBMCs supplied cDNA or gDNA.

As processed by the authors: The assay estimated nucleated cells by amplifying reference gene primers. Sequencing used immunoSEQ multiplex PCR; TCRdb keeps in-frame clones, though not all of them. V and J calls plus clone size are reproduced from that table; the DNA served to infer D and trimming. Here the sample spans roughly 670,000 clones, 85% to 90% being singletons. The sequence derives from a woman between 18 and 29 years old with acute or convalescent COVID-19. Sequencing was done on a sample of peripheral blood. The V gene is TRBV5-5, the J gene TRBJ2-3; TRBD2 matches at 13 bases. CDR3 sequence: CASSPGLAGIRSTDTQYF. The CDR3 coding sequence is TGTGCCAGCAGCCCGGGACTAGCGGGGATCAGGAGCACAGATACGCAGTATTTT.